This T cell receptor beta chain is drawn from a study of blood T cell repertoires in COVID-19. Study information: The samples span acute and convalescent COVID-19 from the United States, Italy and Spain.

In the original workflow: By means of reference gene primer amplification, nucleated cell counts were estimated. The assay was immunoSEQ multiplex PCR, and TCRdb's table has in-frame clones only and misses some. The V and J calls and clone size were taken over from that table, and D and trimming were inferred from the DNA. The table has 65,000 or so clones, approximately 90% seen once. Germline-derived CDR1 and CDR2 are LNHDA and SQIVND (reference sequence). The CDR3 sequence is 15 residues long. Unmatched junction bases numbered 7, after V lost 3 bases and J lost 2 bases. The source material was peripheral blood. V usage is TRBV19 and J usage is TRBJ2-7; 7 bases align to TRBD2. The source of this sequence is a middle-aged man with active COVID-19. CDR3 sequence: CASSISPGTTYEQYF. The CDR3 DNA sequence: TGTGCCAGTAGTATTTCCCCCGGGACTACCTACGAGCAGTACTTC.